This T cell receptor (beta chain) was found in a study of cytomegalovirus exposure and HLA in healthy donors. Study-level background: The 95 to 150 validation repertoires used a platform that matched the one used for the 600 to 700 first-cohort repertoires, as a later analysis reported. Study-wide findings and caveats: Despite most TCR sequences being rare, some public TCRs occurred in many donors. The listing of 150 or so TCR beta chains classed them as cytomegalovirus-associated. In vitro, three CMV-associated chains proved specific for CMV antigens.

Generated by immunoSEQ multiplex PCR, the TCRdb table keeps only in-frame clones and is missing some. There are 90,000 to 110,000 clones in the sample; roughly 86% occur only once, and roughly 2.1% lies in the top ten. This clone has just a few counts. Its antigen is not identified. CDR3 length: 13 residues. V lost 1 base and J lost 7, with 5 bases in between. Germline assignment: CDR1 SGHTA and CDR2 FQGNSA. The V gene is TRBV7-2, the J gene TRBJ1-6; the D is unclear. Sample: PBMCs. The sequence derives from a woman under 30 in good health and CMV-seronegative. CDR3 DNA sequence: TGTGCCAGCAGCTTAGGGGCGAATTCACCCCTCCACTTT. As protein: CASSLGANSPLHF.